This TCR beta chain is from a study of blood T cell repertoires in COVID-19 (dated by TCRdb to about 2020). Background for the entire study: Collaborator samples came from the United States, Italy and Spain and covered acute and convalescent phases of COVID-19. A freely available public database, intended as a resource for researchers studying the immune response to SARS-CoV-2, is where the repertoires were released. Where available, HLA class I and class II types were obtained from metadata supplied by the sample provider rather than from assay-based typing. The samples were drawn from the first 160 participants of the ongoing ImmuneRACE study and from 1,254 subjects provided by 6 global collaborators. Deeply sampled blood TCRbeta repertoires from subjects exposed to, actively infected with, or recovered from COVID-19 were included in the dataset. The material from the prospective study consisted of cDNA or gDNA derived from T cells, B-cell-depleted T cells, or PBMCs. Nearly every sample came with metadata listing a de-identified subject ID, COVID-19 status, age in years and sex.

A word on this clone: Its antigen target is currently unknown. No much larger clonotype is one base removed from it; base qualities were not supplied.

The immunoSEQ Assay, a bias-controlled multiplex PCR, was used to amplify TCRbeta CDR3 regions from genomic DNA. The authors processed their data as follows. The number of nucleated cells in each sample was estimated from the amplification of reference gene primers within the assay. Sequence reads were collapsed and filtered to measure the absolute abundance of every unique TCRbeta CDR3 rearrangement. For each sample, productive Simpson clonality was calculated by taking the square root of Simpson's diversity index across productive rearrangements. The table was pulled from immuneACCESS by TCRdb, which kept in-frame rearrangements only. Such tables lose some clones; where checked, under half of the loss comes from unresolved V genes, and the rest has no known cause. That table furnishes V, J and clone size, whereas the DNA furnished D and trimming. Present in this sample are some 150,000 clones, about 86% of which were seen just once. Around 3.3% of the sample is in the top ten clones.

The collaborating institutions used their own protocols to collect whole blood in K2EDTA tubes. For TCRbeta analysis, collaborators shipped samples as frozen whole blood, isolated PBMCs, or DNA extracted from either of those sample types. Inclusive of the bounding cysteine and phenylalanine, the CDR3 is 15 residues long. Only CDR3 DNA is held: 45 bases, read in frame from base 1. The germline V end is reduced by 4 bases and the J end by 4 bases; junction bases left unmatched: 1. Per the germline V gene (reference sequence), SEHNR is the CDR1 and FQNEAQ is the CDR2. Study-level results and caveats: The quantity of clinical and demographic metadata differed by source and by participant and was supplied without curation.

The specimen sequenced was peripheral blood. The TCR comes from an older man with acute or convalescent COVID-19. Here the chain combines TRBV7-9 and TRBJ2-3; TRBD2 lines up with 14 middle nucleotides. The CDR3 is CASSSGLAGADTQYF. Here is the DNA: TGTGCCAGCAGCTCGGGACTAGCGGGAGCAGATACGCAGTATTTT.